The clone carrying this TCR beta chain appeared a few times. Vbeta (60) and Jbeta (13) primers were used in the PCR. The table came from immunoSEQ multiplex PCR; TCRdb's copy has only in-frame clones and leaves some out. Of 120,000 or so clones listed, around three quarters are singletons. This sample is part of a study of cytomegalovirus exposure and HLA in healthy donors. This CDR3 is 14 amino acids long. CDR1 ENHRY and CDR2 SYGVKD come from the germline V gene. Trimming took 4 bases from V and 5 from J; bases not matched to a gene: 7. The TCR was taken from a man between 18 and 29 years old in good health and CMV-seronegative. The sample consisted of PBMCs. The V call is TRBV10-3, the J call TRBJ2-7; 8 nucleotides line up with TRBD1. The CDR3, as DNA: TGTGCCATCAGTGTCAGGACAGGGTTCAACGAGCAGTACTTC. The encoded protein is CAISVRTGFNEQYF.